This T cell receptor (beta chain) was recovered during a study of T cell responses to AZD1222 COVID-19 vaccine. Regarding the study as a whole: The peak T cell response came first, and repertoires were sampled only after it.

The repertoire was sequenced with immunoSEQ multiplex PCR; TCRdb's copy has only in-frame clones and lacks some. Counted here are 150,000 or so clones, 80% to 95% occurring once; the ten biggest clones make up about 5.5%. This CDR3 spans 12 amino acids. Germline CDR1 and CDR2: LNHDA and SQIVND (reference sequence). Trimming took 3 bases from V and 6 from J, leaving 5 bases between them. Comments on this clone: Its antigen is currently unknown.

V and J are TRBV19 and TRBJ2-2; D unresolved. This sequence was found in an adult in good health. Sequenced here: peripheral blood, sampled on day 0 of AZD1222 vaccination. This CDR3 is CASSMLAGELFF. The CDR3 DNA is TGTGCCAGTAGTATGCTGGCCGGGGAGCTGTTTTTT. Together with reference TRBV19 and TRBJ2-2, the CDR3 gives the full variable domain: DGGITQSPKYLFRKEGQNVTLSCEQNLNHDAMYWYRQDPGQGLRLIYYSQIVNDFQKGDIAEGYSVSREKKESFPLTVTSAQKNPTAFYLCASSMLAGELFFGEGSRLTVL.